This T cell receptor (beta chain) was sequenced in a study of shared clonotypes between healthy human individuals. Study outcomes and limitations: Across a handful of donors, naive CD4 shared 5% to 6%, naive CD8 over 3%, memory CD4 2% to 2.5%, memory CD8 0.4%.

Terminally differentiated effector memory CD45RA+ cells were left out of the naive CD8 fraction, which was CD45RO-negative and positively selected for CCR7. Under the authors' procedure: Because ImmunoSEQ provided only junction sequences with no quality scores, the filtering differed. Here immunoSEQ multiplex PCR was the method, and the copy in TCRdb shows in-frame clones only, minus some. V, J and clone size reflect that table, while D and trimming were determined from the DNA. The data show approximately 1.9 million clones, approximately 92% seen once. Turning to this clone: The target antigen is unknown.

Per germline, CDR1 LNHDA and CDR2 SQIVND (reference sequence). CDR3 length: 16 residues. V shed 5 bases and J shed 5 bases, with 18 bases lying between them. Sequencing used naive CD8+ T cells from PBMCs. This TCR came from a man aged 18 to 30 in good health. Some clones in this sample may be carry-over from other donors' samples. V is TRBV19 and J is TRBJ1-4; weak D call: TRBD1 (6 bases). CDR3: CASSQPLQGQNEKLFF. The CDR3 bases are TGTGCCAGTAGTCAGCCATTACAGGGTCAAAATGAAAAACTGTTTTTT.